The 22 T cell receptor beta chains below were found in one sample sequenced in a study of vaccination and CD4 T cells after COVID-19 (dated by TCRdb to 2021 to 2024). These receptors have no identified antigens. Library creation used PCR. Sequenced on an Illumina iSeq 100. DNA from cultured CD4+ T cells underwent TCR sequencing with the Oncomine TCR Beta short-read assay at the Johns Hopkins FTIC core. The public reads were run again by TCRdb, first through fastp at Q25 and then through MiXCR, and only productive beta chains were kept. Rows are combined by CDR3 protein, so each entry shows the most common genes and DNA. The sample table lists 5,500 to 8,000 distinct CDR3 sequences, around 50% of them with a count of one. The ten largest clones capture around 25% of the sample. The treatment or condition label on this specimen signifies: approximately 11-day PBMC culture with coronavirus spike peptide pools or control peptides (ViraFEST assay). CD4+ T cells from unexposed donors were collected before the COVID-19 pandemic (2011-2018).

Source material: CD4+ T cells from blood, cultured in vitro. The receptors come from a human donor in good health.

The chain is built from TRBV15 and TRBJ1-2, with a possible D match to TRBD1 (6 bases). Germline V gene sequence: CDR1 LNHNV, CDR2 YYDKDF (reference sequence). The CDR3 has 15 residues. The V gene lost 5 bases and the J gene lost 0 bases, with 13 bases spanning the gap. CDR3 coding DNA: TGTGCCACCAGCCTCGAACAGGGAGCTAACTATGGCTACACCTTC. Its protein is CATSLEQGANYGYTF.

The CDR3: CASSRNTIYF. The CDR3 region has the DNA TGTGCCAGCAGCCGAAACACCATATATTTT. V and J are TRBV28 and TRBJ1-3; D gene uncertain. V lost 6 bases to trimming and J lost 5 bases, with 2 bases between them. The germline V gene encodes CDR1 MDHEN and CDR2 SYDVKM. The CDR3 totals 10 residues. Together with reference TRBV28 and TRBJ1-3, the CDR3 gives the full variable domain: DVKVTQSSRYLVKRTGEKVFLECVQDMDHENMFWYRQDPGLGLRLIYFSYDVKMKEKGDIPEGYSVSREKKERFSLILESASTNQTSMYLCASSRNTIYFGEGSWLTVV.

V gene TRBV20-1 combines with J gene TRBJ2-5; tentative D call: TRBD2 (5 bases). Germline V gene data show CDR1 as DFQATT and CDR2 as SNEGSKA (reference sequence). CDR3 size: 16 residues. Trimming shortened V by 0 bases and J by 5 bases, and 19 bases separated the two germline ends. CDR3 nucleotides: TGCAGTGCTAGAGATGGACTCTCGGTCTCATGGGAGACCCAGTACTTC. Translation: CSARDGLSVSWETQYF.

The chain has TRBV19 and TRBJ1-1; D is unclear. The CDR3 extends over 14 amino acids. Trimming left V 4 bases short and J 8 bases short, with 17 bases between. Germline V CDR1 and CDR2: LNHDA, SQIVND (reference sequence). DNA of the CDR3: TGTGCCAGTAGTAAGGCCTCCGGTGTGGGGGAAGCTTTCTTT. This sequence encodes CASSKASGVGEAFF.

This sequence joins TRBV7-2 and TRBJ1-3; 8 nucleotides match TRBD1. The length of the CDR3 is 15 residues. V gave up 5 bases and J gave up 2 bases; unmatched junction bases: 5. Germline loops: CDR1 SGHTA, CDR2 FQGNSA. The CDR3 DNA reads TGTGCCAGCAGCCACGGGACAGGCCCTGGAAACACCATATATTTT. Its protein product is CASSHGTGPGNTIYF.

This clonotype occurred a few times. The CDR3 region has the DNA TGTGCCAGCAGTCGGACAGTCGGTCAAAGGGCACCCCTCCACTTT. Translation: CASSRTVGQRAPLHF. The chain joins TRBV6-1 to TRBJ1-6; maybe TRBD1 (6 bases). Deletions cut 5 bases from V and 11 bases from J, with 19 bases between. Looked up from germline, CDR1 is MNHNS and CDR2 is SASEGT. The CDR3 extends over 15 amino acids.

This clonotype was counted between two and nine times. The chain has TRBV6-1 and TRBJ1-5; no reliable D call. Germline CDR1 and CDR2: MNHNS and SASEGT. V dropped 6 bases and J dropped 0 bases, with 15 bases sitting between them. This CDR3 is built from 16 residues. The CDR3 sequence is CASSRASLDSNQPQHF. The CDR3 bases are TGTGCCAGCAGCAGAGCCTCCCTAGATAGCAATCAGCCCCAGCATTTT.

The chain employs TRBV6-1 and TRBJ1-1; D is unclear. Germline CDR1 and CDR2: MNHNS and SASEGT. The CDR3 is made up of 13 amino acids. Deletions cut 6 bases from V and 4 bases from J, with 12 bases between. In DNA, the CDR3 is TGTGCCAGCAGCCCGGAATGGGGCACTGAAGCTTTCTTT. Residues: CASSPEWGTEAFF.

This rearrangement joins TRBV19 to TRBJ2-7; TRBD2 matches at 8 bases. The CDR3 runs 15 residues. J was trimmed by 1 base and V by 10 bases; bases with no gene match: 12. Looked up from germline, CDR1 is LNHDA and CDR2 is SQIVND (reference sequence). The CDR3 loop is CATLSPGGASYEQYF. The CDR3 DNA sequence: TGTGCCACCCTCTCTCCGGGAGGGGCGTCCTACGAGCAGTACTTC.

The chain links TRBV24-1 to TRBJ1-5; D gene ambiguous. Trimming removed 4 bases from V and 0 bases from J, with 21 bases in between. Germline CDR1 reads KGHDR; CDR2 reads SFDVKD. This CDR3 is 19 amino acids long. For the CDR3, the DNA is TGTGCCACCAGTGACTCGAAGTTAAAGGGTGGGTATAGCAATCAGCCCCAGCATTTT. This sequence encodes CATSDSKLKGGYSNQPQHF.

A single count supports this clonotype. The CDR3 DNA reads TGCGCCAGCAGTGAGGAGGGGGGGGTCGGTTCACCCCTCCACTTT. Its translation is CASSEEGGVGSPLHF. The chain employs TRBV10-2 and TRBJ1-6, with D possibly matching TRBD1 (6 bases). With 2 bases removed from V and 9 bases from J, the gap between germline ends came to 14 bases. Germline V gene sequence: CDR1 WSHSY, CDR2 SAAADI. The CDR3 is 15 residues long.

A few counts support this clonotype. This chain uses TRBV7-6 with TRBJ1-4, with 8 bases fitting TRBD1. This CDR3 region has 17 residues. V gave up 3 bases and J gave up 6 bases; unmatched junction bases: 12. Per the germline V gene, CDR1 is SGHVS and CDR2 is FNYEAQ. The CDR3 protein is CASSFRPFTGGDEKLFF. Written as DNA, the CDR3 is TGTGCCAGCAGCTTCAGACCCTTCACAGGGGGTGATGAAAAACTGTTTTTT.

The chain is built from TRBV6-2 or TRBV6-3 and TRBJ2-1; TRBD2 aligns across 7 bases. The junction had 3 bases not matched to a gene; V was cut back by 4 bases and J by 0 bases. CDR1 MNHEY and CDR2 SVGEGT come from the germline V gene. This CDR3 has 15 residues. The CDR3 spells CASSLTSLSYNEQFF. The CDR3 nucleotides are TGTGCCAGCAGTTTGACTAGCCTCTCCTACAATGAGCAGTTCTTC.

This clonotype was detected only once. This sequence joins TRBV27 and TRBJ2-7; 8 bases fit TRBD1. V lost 3 bases, J lost 7 bases, and 14 bases stayed unmatched. Germline V CDR1 and CDR2: MNHEY, SMNVEV (reference sequence). The CDR3 totals 16 residues. This chain's CDR3 is CASSFWAPGGLGEQYF. For the CDR3, the DNA is TGTGCCAGCAGTTTTTGGGCCCCAGGGGGCCTGGGGGAGCAGTACTTC.

The J gene is TRBJ2-2, the V gene TRBV2, with TRBD1 as a possible D gene (6 bases). The length of the CDR3 is 16 residues. V dropped 3 bases and J dropped 2 bases, with 13 bases sitting between them. Germline CDR1 reads SNHLY; CDR2 reads FYNNEI. CDR3 nucleotides: TGTGCCAGCAGTGATCCGGCAGGGGCCAACACCGGGGAGCTGTTTTTT. Translated, it gives CASSDPAGANTGELFF. Full variable domain (outside the CDR3, taken from reference TRBV2 and TRBJ2-2): EPEVTQTPSHQVTQMGQEVILRCVPISNHLYFYWYRQILGQKVEFLVSFYNNEISEKSEIFDDQFSVERPDGSNFTLKIRSTKLEDSAMYFCASSDPAGANTGELFFGEGSRLTVL.

The genes are TRBV4-3 and TRBJ2-6; TRBD1 might be the D (6 bases). The CDR3 consists of 16 residues. V lost 0 bases to trimming and J lost 2 bases, with 8 bases between them. Germline values: CDR1 LGHNA, CDR2 YSLEER. The CDR3 region has the DNA TGCGCCAGCAGCCAAGAAACAGGGACTGGGGCCAACGTCCTGACTTTC. Its protein is CASSQETGTGANVLTF.

The chain is built from TRBV6-1 and TRBJ1-1; tentative D call: TRBD1 (5 bases). Germline loops: CDR1 MNHNS, CDR2 SASEGT. Deletions cut 3 bases from V and 0 bases from J, with 5 bases between. The CDR3 is made up of 13 amino acids. The CDR3 region is CASSDRVNTEAFF. CDR3 nucleotide sequence: TGTGCCAGCAGTGACAGGGTGAACACTGAAGCTTTCTTT.

The chain carries TRBV20-1 and TRBJ1-5; a possible D gene is TRBD1 (6 bases). The ends were cut back, 1 base at V and 6 bases at J, with 10 bases in the middle. The CDR3 is 13 amino acids. CDR1 and CDR2 from the germline V gene are DFQATT and SNEGSKA (reference sequence). The CDR3 region has the DNA TGCAGTGCTAGAGGAACAGGGAGTCAGCCCCAGCATTTT. It encodes CSARGTGSQPQHF.

This chain uses TRBV5-1 with TRBJ2-7; 11 bases are shared with TRBD2. The J segment lost 2 bases and the V segment lost 8 bases, leaving 3 bases of the junction unmatched. Per germline, CDR1 SGHRS and CDR2 YFSETQ. The CDR3 runs 13 residues. CDR3 DNA sequence: TGCGCCAGTAAACTAGCGGGAGCCTACGAGCAGTACTTC. Translating gives CASKLAGAYEQYF.

In this sample, this clonotype turned up a few times. The chain recombines TRBV10-3 with TRBJ2-5, with 8 bases fitting TRBD1. Germline-derived CDR1 and CDR2 are ENHRY and SYGVKD. V lost 4 bases and J lost 2; bases outside the gene matches: 3. CDR3 length: 14 residues. The CDR3: CAISGTGGQETQYF. DNA for the CDR3: TGTGCCATCAGTGGCACAGGGGGGCAAGAGACCCAGTACTTC.

The V call is TRBV12-3 or TRBV12-4, the J call TRBJ2-2; a weak D match, TRBD1 (5 bases). V lost 7 bases and J 7 bases, leaving 16 bases between the germline ends. There are 14 residues in the CDR3. The CDR3 region is CASTLRVIVGELFF. CDR3 in DNA: TGTGCCAGCACTCTCAGGGTCATCGTCGGGGAGCTGTTTTTT.

V and J are TRBV27 and TRBJ2-4; D may be TRBD1 (5 bases). V was cut by 5 bases and J by 3 bases, with 14 bases left in between. The CDR3 is 15 residues long. The germline V gene has CDR1 MNHEY and CDR2 SMNVEV (reference sequence). CDR3 sequence reads: CASSPQGSGKNIQYF. CDR3 DNA sequence: TGTGCCAGCAGTCCCCAGGGTAGTGGCAAAAACATTCAGTACTTC.